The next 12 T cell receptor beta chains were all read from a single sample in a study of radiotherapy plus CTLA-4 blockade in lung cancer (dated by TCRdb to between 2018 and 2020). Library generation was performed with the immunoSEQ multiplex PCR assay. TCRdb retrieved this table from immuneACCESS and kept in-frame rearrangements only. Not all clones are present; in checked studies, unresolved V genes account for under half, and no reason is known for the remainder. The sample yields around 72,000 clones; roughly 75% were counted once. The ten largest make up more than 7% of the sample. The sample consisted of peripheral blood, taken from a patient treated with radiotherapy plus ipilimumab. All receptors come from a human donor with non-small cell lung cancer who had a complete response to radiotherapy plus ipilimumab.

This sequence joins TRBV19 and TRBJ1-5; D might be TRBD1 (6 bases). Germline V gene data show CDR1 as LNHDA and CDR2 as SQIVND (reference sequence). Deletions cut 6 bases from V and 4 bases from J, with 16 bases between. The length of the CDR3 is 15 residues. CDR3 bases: TGTGCCAGTAGGCTTGGGACAAACAAGAATCAGCCCCAGCATTTT. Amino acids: CASRLGTNKNQPQHF.

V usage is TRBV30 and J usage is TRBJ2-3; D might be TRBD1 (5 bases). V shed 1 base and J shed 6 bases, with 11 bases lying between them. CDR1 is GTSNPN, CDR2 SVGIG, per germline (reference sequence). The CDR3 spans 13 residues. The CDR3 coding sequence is TGTGCCTGGAGTGAGGGGATTCTGGATACGCAGTATTTT. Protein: CAWSEGILDTQYF. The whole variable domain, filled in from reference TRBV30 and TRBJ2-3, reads SQTIHQWPATLVQPVGSPLSLECTVEGTSNPNLYWYRQAAGRGLQLLFYSVGIGQISSEVPQNLSASRPQDRQFILSSKKLLLSDSGFYLCAWSEGILDTQYFGPGTRLTVL.

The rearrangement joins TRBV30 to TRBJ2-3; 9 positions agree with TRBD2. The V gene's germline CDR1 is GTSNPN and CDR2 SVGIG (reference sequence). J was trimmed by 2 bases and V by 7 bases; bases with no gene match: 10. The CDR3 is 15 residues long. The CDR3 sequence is CASLLAGLVTDTQYF. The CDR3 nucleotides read TGTGCCTCTCTACTAGCGGGTTTAGTCACAGATACGCAGTATTTT. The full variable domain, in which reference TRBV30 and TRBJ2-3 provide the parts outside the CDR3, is SQTIHQWPATLVQPVGSPLSLECTVEGTSNPNLYWYRQAAGRGLQLLFYSVGIGQISSEVPQNLSASRPQDRQFILSSKKLLLSDSGFYLCASLLAGLVTDTQYFGPGTRLTVL.

CDR3 region: CASSPPNTAAGELFF. The CDR3 DNA is TGTGCCAGCTCACCACCGAATACGGCGGCCGGGGAGCTGTTTTTT. This sequence joins TRBV18 and TRBJ2-2; D call uncertain. V was clipped by 0 bases and J by 6 bases, with 11 bases between them. In germline, CDR1 is KGHSH, CDR2 LQKENI. The CDR3 has 15 residues.

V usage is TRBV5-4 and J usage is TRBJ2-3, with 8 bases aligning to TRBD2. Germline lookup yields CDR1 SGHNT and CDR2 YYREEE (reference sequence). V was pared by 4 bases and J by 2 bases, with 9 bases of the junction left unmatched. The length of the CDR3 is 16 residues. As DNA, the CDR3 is TGTGCCAGCAGCGTGTTAGCGGGGTACAACACAGATACGCAGTATTTT. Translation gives CASSVLAGYNTDTQYF.

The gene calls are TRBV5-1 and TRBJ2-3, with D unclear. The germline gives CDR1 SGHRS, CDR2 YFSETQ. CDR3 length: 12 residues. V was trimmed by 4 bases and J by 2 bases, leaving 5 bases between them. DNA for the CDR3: TGCGCCAGCAGCAGATACACAGATACGCAGTATTTT. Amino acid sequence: CASSRYTDTQYF.

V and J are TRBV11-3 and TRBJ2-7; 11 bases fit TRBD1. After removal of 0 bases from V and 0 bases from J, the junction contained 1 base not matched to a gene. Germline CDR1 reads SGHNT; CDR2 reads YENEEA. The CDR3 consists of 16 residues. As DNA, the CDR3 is TGTGCCAGCAGCTTAGATGGGACAGGGGGCTCCTACGAGCAGTACGTC. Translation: CASSLDGTGGSYEQYV.

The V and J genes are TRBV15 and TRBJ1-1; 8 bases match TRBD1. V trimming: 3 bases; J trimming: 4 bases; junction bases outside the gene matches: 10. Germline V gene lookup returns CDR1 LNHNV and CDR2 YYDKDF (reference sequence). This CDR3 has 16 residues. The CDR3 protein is CATSRDVAGQVTEAFF. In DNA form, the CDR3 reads TGTGCCACCAGCAGGGATGTCGCGGGACAGGTCACTGAAGCTTTCTTT.

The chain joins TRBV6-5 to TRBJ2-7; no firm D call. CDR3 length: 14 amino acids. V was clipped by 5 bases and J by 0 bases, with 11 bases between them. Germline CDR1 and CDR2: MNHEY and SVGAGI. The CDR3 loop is CASSVGTSSYEQYV. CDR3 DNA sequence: TGTGCCAGCAGTGTGGGCACGAGCTCCTACGAGCAGTACGTC.

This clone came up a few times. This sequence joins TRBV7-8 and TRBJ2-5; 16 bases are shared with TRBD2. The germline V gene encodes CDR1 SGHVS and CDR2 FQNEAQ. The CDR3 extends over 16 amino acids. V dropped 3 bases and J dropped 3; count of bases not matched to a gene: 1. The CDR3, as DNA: TGTGCCAGCAGCTTTGGGACTAGCGGGAGGGAAGAGACCCAGTACTTC. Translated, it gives CASSFGTSGREETQYF.

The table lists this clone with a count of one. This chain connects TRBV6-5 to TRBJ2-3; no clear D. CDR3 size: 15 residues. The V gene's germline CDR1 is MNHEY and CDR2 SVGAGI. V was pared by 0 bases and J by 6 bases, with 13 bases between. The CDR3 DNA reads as TGTGCCAGCAGTTACTCGGAACAGTTTGGGGATACGCAGTATTTT. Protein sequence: CASSYSEQFGDTQYF.

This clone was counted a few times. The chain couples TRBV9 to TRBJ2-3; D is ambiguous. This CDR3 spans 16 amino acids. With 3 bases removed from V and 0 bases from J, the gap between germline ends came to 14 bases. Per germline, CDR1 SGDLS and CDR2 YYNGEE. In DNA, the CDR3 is TGTGCCAGCAGCGATGGGAAATATTCTAGCACAGATACGCAGTATTTT. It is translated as CASSDGKYSSTDTQYF.